Each of the 18 T cell receptor beta chains below was sequenced from the same sample in a study of T cell responses to AZD1222 COVID-19 vaccine. The protocol was immunoSEQ multiplex PCR, while the TCRdb copy is restricted to in-frame clones and leaves out a portion. This sample has under 200,000 clones, with approximately 90% found just once. The material was peripheral blood, obtained on day 0 of AZD1222 vaccination. Receptors originate from an adult in good health.

The chain combines TRBV18 with TRBJ2-7; 7 nucleotides align to TRBD2. CDR1 and CDR2 (germline): KGHSH, LQKENI. This CDR3 is built from 13 residues. The V segment lost 6 bases and the J segment 2 bases; nucleotides outside the gene matches: 4. CDR3 residues: CASSPGGTYEQYF. In DNA, the CDR3 is TGTGCCAGCTCGCCGGGGGGAACCTACGAGCAGTACTTC.

The CDR3 DNA reads TGCGCCAGCAGCTTGCAACAGCCAGACACCGGGGAGCTGTTTTTT. Translation gives CASSLQQPDTGELFF. The chain is built from TRBV5-1 and TRBJ2-2, with D unclear. V lost 1 base and J lost 3, with 10 bases in between. Germline values: CDR1 SGHRS, CDR2 YFSETQ. This CDR3 contains 15 residues.

This chain uses TRBV6-5 with TRBJ1-2; D remains ambiguous. Per germline, CDR1 MNHEY and CDR2 SVGAGI. Between the trimmed V and J ends, which lost 8 bases and 8 bases, there was a span of 12 bases. The CDR3 is 11 residues long. DNA for the CDR3: TGTGCCAGCCGCTTGATGGGAGGCTACACCTTC. Translation: CASRLMGGYTF.

This rearrangement joins TRBV5-1 to TRBJ2-3, with 8 bases that match TRBD2. The V gene's germline CDR1 is SGHRS and CDR2 YFSETQ. J gave up 3 bases and V 1 base, and 4 bases lay outside the gene matches. The CDR3 runs to 15 residues. The CDR3 DNA follows: TGCGCCAGCAGCTTGATCAGCGGGGGAACAGATACGCAGTATTTT. It translates to CASSLISGGTDTQYF. Full variable domain (outside the CDR3, taken from reference TRBV5-1 and TRBJ2-3): KAGVTQTPRYLIKTRGQQVTLSCSPISGHRSVSWYQQTPGQGLQFLFEYFSETQRNKGNFPGRFSGRQFSNSRSEMNVSTLELGDSALYLCASSLISGGTDTQYFGPGTRLTVL.

J is TRBJ2-5 and V is TRBV6-2 or TRBV6-3, with TRBD1 matching over 8 bases. The CDR3 consists of 14 residues. J was trimmed by 5 bases and V by 5 bases; bases with no gene match: 7. Germline V gives CDR1 MNHEY, CDR2 SVGEGT. The CDR3 reads CASSQGQGWETQYF. CDR3 sequence (DNA): TGTGCCAGCAGTCAAGGACAGGGCTGGGAGACCCAGTACTTC.

This chain joins TRBV11-1 and TRBJ2-7, with 7 bases that match TRBD1. V lost 5 bases and J lost 2; bases outside the gene matches: 9. The CDR3 is 15 residues long. Germline values: CDR1 SGHAT, CDR2 FQDESV (reference sequence). CDR3 amino acids: CASSRPGTETYEQYF. Here the CDR3 DNA reads TGTGCCAGCAGCCGTCCCGGGACAGAGACCTACGAGCAGTACTTC. The whole variable domain, remainder taken from reference TRBV11-1 and TRBJ2-7, is EAEVAQSPRYKITEKSQAVAFWCDPISGHATLYWYRQILGQGPELLVQFQDESVVDDSQLPKDRFSAERLKGVDSTLKIQPAELGDSAMYLCASSRPGTETYEQYFGPGTRLTVT.

The chain couples TRBV6-5 to TRBJ1-4, with 8 bases identical to TRBD1. The CDR3 runs 13 residues. Germline CDR1 is MNHEY and CDR2 is SVGAGI. V gave up 8 bases and J gave up 14 bases; unmatched junction bases: 13. In DNA, the CDR3 is TGTGCCAGCCGGGTGAAGGTACAGGGGGACCTGTTTTTT. This translates into CASRVKVQGDLFF.

The chain couples TRBV13 to TRBJ2-1, with unresolved D. The germline CDR1 and CDR2 sequences are PRHDT and FYEKMQ (reference sequence). Between the trimmed V and J ends, which lost 8 bases and 5 bases, there was a span of 13 bases. The CDR3 has 13 residues. The CDR3 DNA follows: TGTGCCAGCTCCCTAGGGCGGAACAATGAGCAGTTCTTC. Encoded protein: CASSLGRNNEQFF.

This chain links TRBV5-1 with TRBJ2-7, with D possibly called TRBD1 or TRBD2 (5 bases each). The germline CDR1 and CDR2 sequences are SGHRS and YFSETQ. Between the trimmed V and J ends, which lost 0 bases and 2 bases, there was a span of 9 bases. The CDR3 sequence is 14 residues long. The CDR3 reads CASSLAGTAYEQYF. The CDR3, as DNA: TGCGCCAGCAGCTTGGCTGGGACGGCCTACGAGCAGTACTTC.

The chain couples TRBV3-1 (or the pseudogene TRBV3-2) to TRBJ1-3; no definite D call. CDR1 and CDR2 (germline): LGHDT, YNNKEL (reference sequence). Trimming took 1 base from V and 0 from J, leaving 10 bases between them. CDR3 length: 16 residues. The CDR3 DNA reads TGTGCCAGCAGCCAAGCGTTAAGGAGCTCTGGAAACACCATATATTTT. Translating gives CASSQALRSSGNTIYF.

Comments on this clone: Its ends do not fully match the called genes, so a read error is possible. V usage is TRBV7-7 and J usage is TRBJ2-1; 10 positions agree with TRBD1. CDR3 length equals 15 residues. Germline CDR1 reads SSHAT; CDR2 reads FNYEAQ (reference sequence). The CDR3 bases are TGTGCTAGCAGCCCGACAGGGGGCGTAGGTAGTGAGCAGTTCTTC. Translating it yields CASSPTGGVGSEQFF.

V gene TRBV5-6 combines with J gene TRBJ2-5, with D perhaps TRBD1 or TRBD2 (5 bases each). Per the germline V gene, CDR1 is SGHDT and CDR2 is YYEEEE. CDR3 size: 15 residues. V was trimmed by 2 bases and J by 6 bases, leaving 17 bases between them. CDR3 protein: CASSFWGYPRQTQYF. CDR3 DNA: TGTGCCAGCAGCTTTTGGGGGTACCCAAGACAGACCCAGTACTTC.

J is TRBJ1-6 and V is TRBV7-9, with D unclear. From germline, CDR1 is SEHNR and CDR2 FQNEAQ (reference sequence). Trimming took off 1 base at V and 4 bases at J, with 8 bases between the two ends. The CDR3 totals 15 residues. The CDR3, as DNA: TGTGCCAGCAGCTTAGAGACGGTGTATAATTCACCCCTCCACTTT. Amino acids: CASSLETVYNSPLHF.

This rearrangement joins TRBV6-8 to TRBJ1-6; 9 nucleotides align to TRBD1. The J segment lost 10 bases and the V segment lost 0 bases, leaving 7 bases of the junction unmatched. Germline V CDR1 and CDR2: MNHGY, SAAAGT. The CDR3 is 16 amino acids. The CDR3 DNA sequence: TGTGCCAGCAGTTACTCGCACAGGGGGCGCACATCACCCCTCCACTTT. It codes for CASSYSHRGRTSPLHF.

V is TRBV29-1 and J is TRBJ2-7; 9 nucleotides line up with TRBD1. From germline, CDR1 is SQVTM and CDR2 ANQGSEA. Unmatched junction bases numbered 5, after V lost 6 bases and J lost 2 bases. The CDR3 has 13 amino acids. The CDR3 loop is CSVSGTGTYEQYF. The CDR3 nucleotides are TGCAGCGTATCCGGGACAGGGACCTACGAGCAGTACTTC.

This chain uses TRBV15 with TRBJ1-1; 7 nucleotides match TRBD1. The CDR3 is 15 amino acids. Germline V gene data show CDR1 as LNHNV and CDR2 as YYDKDF (reference sequence). J was trimmed by 1 base and V by 2 bases; bases with no gene match: 4. The CDR3 nucleotides are TGTGCCACCAGCAGACTAAGACAGGGGAACACTGAAGCTTTCTTT. Amino acids: CATSRLRQGNTEAFF.

This chain links TRBV12-3 or TRBV12-4 with TRBJ2-3, with a possible D match to TRBD2 (7 bases). The CDR3 loop spans 13 amino acids. The ends were cut back, 10 bases at V and 5 bases at J, with 16 bases in the middle. CDR3 nucleotide sequence: TGTGCCACCAAAGGGGGGGGAGAAGATACGCAGTATTTT. This translates into CATKGGGEDTQYF.

The chain carries TRBV19 and TRBJ2-1, with D possibly being TRBD2 (6 bases). CDR1 LNHDA and CDR2 SQIVND come from the germline V gene (reference sequence). Between the trimmed V and J ends, which lost 7 bases and 6 bases, there was a span of 16 bases. The CDR3 totals 14 residues. This CDR3 reads CASTSGTGRNEQFF. DNA of the CDR3: TGTGCCAGTACCTCCGGGACTGGTCGCAATGAGCAGTTCTTC.